The 17 T cell receptor beta chains below were found in one sample sequenced in a study of cytomegalovirus exposure and HLA in healthy donors. Use of 60 Vbeta and 13 Jbeta primers characterized the PCR. Sequencing was performed with immunoSEQ multiplex PCR; in TCRdb, only in-frame clones are kept and a portion is missing. This table holds 130,000 to 150,000 clones, more than 70% found once. The sample was PBMCs. The receptors shown here come from a woman aged 45 to 65 in good health and CMV-seronegative.

This sequence joins TRBV6-6 and TRBJ2-2; 8 positions agree with TRBD2. The CDR3 sequence is 16 residues long. The ends lost 2 bases at V and 6 bases at J; junction bases unmatched: 8. Germline CDR1 and CDR2: MNHNY and SVGAGI (reference sequence). CDR3 DNA sequence: TGTGCCAGCAGTTACACTACTAGCGGTTGGGCCGGGGAGCTGTTTTTT. This gives the protein CASSYTTSGWAGELFF.

This chain connects TRBV7-9 to TRBJ2-5, with D perhaps matching TRBD2 (5 bases). CDR3 length: 15 amino acids. Germline V gene data show CDR1 as SEHNR and CDR2 as FQNEAQ (reference sequence). V shed 5 bases and J shed 1 base, with 14 bases lying between them. In DNA, the CDR3 is TGTGCCAGCAGCCTACGGGGTACTCTCCAAGAGACCCAGTACTTC. Amino acid sequence: CASSLRGTLQETQYF.

The V gene is TRBV6-5, the J gene TRBJ1-1, with D possibly TRBD1 on 6 matching bases. Germline CDR1 reads MNHEY; CDR2 reads SVGAGI. The V end lost 8 bases, the J end lost 4 bases, and 14 bases lay between the germline ends. The CDR3 has 13 residues. DNA for the CDR3: TGTGCCAGCCAGCAAGCAGGGGTCACTGAAGCTTTCTTT. This codes for CASQQAGVTEAFF.

The rearrangement uses TRBV7-8 and TRBJ2-3; tentatively, D is TRBD2 (6 bases). Deletions cut 4 bases from V and 1 base from J, with 12 bases between. Germline V gives CDR1 SGHVS, CDR2 FQNEAQ. This CDR3 has 15 residues. DNA for the CDR3: TGTGCCAGCAGCTCTTACCGCGGGGGCACAGATACGCAGTATTTT. As protein: CASSSYRGGTDTQYF.

The chain uses TRBV5-6 and TRBJ2-3; TRBD2 aligns across 8 bases. CDR1 is SGHDT, CDR2 YYEEEE, per germline. This CDR3 region has 15 residues. Trimming removed 1 base from V and 4 bases from J; junction bases left unmatched: 5. CDR3 DNA: TGTGCCAGCAGCTTGCCCGGGGGGGCTGCAGATACGCAGTATTTT. Amino acids: CASSLPGGAADTQYF.

The chain employs TRBV14 and TRBJ2-1; D gene uncertain. Deletions cut 2 bases from V and 8 bases from J, with 16 bases between. This CDR3 is built from 15 residues. The germline CDR1 and CDR2 sequences are SGHDN and FVKESK. The CDR3 loop is CASSQQHIRNHEQFF. DNA for the CDR3: TGTGCCAGCAGCCAACAACATATCAGGAACCATGAGCAGTTCTTC.

The count of this clone is one. The chain employs TRBV7-2 and TRBJ1-1; the match to TRBD1 covers 8 bases. V lost 4 bases and J lost 1; bases outside the gene matches: 8. CDR1 is SGHTA and CDR2 is FQGNSA in the germline V gene. The CDR3 spans 16 residues. The CDR3 nucleotides read TGTGCCAGCAGCTCCGGACAGGGTAAAGGGAACACTGAAGCTTTCTTT. It is translated as CASSSGQGKGNTEAFF.

The chain employs TRBV7-2 and TRBJ1-6, with TRBD1 as a possible D gene (6 bases). Germline V gene data show CDR1 as SGHTA and CDR2 as FQGNSA. V lost 6 bases to trimming and J lost 10 bases, with 16 bases between them. This CDR3 is 14 amino acids long. In nucleotides, the CDR3 is TGTGCCAGCAGACCCGGGGGGCGGGACTCACCCCTCCACTTT. This codes for CASRPGGRDSPLHF.

In this sample, this clone turned up a few times. The sample contains more than one DNA sequence encoding this CDR3. This chain connects TRBV5-1 to TRBJ2-7; no clear D. The V gene's germline CDR1 is SGHRS and CDR2 YFSETQ. Trimming took 4 bases from V and 0 from J, leaving 5 bases between them. The CDR3 totals 12 residues. The CDR3 nucleotides read TGCGCCAGCAGCCTAAGCTCCTACGAGCAGTACTTC. Translating it yields CASSLSSYEQYF.

The chain is built from TRBV4-2 and TRBJ1-1; no firm D call. Germline assignment: CDR1 LGHNA and CDR2 YNFKEQ. The CDR3 sequence is 14 residues long. V gave up 0 bases and J gave up 0 bases, with 5 bases separating them. The CDR3 loop reads CASSQDPVNTEAFF. In nucleotides, the CDR3 is TGTGCCAGCAGCCAAGATCCAGTGAACACTGAAGCTTTCTTT.

DNA for the CDR3: TGCAGCGTTGAAGTTCAGGTCGGGACCCAGTACTTC. Translation gives CSVEVQVGTQYF. The V and J genes are TRBV29-1 and TRBJ2-5, with D unclear. The germline CDR1 and CDR2 sequences are SQVTM and ANQGSEA. V was shortened by 1 base and J by 7 bases, with 10 bases between the two germline ends. CDR3 size: 12 residues.

The V gene is TRBV7-8, the J gene TRBJ2-5, with D possibly TRBD2 on 6 matching bases. Trimming stripped 3 bases from V and 14 bases from J, with 19 bases between. The V gene's germline CDR1 is SGHVS and CDR2 FQNEAQ. The CDR3 covers 13 residues. DNA of the CDR3: TGTGCCAGCAGCTTCGATGCGGGGACTTTCTCATACTTC. The encoded protein is CASSFDAGTFSYF.

The J gene is TRBJ2-1, the V gene TRBV10-3; TRBD2 matches at 9 bases. V was pared by 9 bases and J by 9 bases, with 9 bases of the junction left unmatched. The CDR3 extends over 13 amino acids. CDR1 is ENHRY, CDR2 SYGVKD, per germline. As DNA, the CDR3 is TGTGCCATTCAGGGGACTAGCAGAAGTGAGCAGTTCTTC. Amino acids: CAIQGTSRSEQFF.

The chain employs TRBV30 and TRBJ2-5, with D possibly being TRBD2 (5 bases). The V gene's germline CDR1 is GTSNPN and CDR2 SVGIG (reference sequence). The V gene lost 6 bases and the J gene lost 7 bases, with 18 bases spanning the gap. The CDR3 extends over 13 amino acids. Here the CDR3 DNA reads TGTGCCTGCCGGGATCAAGGGAGAGGGACCCAGTACTTC. Translation: CACRDQGRGTQYF. The full variable domain, completed using reference TRBV30 and TRBJ2-5, is SQTIHQWPATLVQPVGSPLSLECTVEGTSNPNLYWYRQAAGRGLQLLFYSVGIGQISSEVPQNLSASRPQDRQFILSSKKLLLSDSGFYLCACRDQGRGTQYFGPGTRLLVL.

The chain carries TRBV6-1 and TRBJ2-5; tentatively, D is TRBD1 (6 bases). V lost 8 bases and J 3 bases, leaving 10 bases between the germline ends. Germline V lookup: CDR1 MNHNS, CDR2 SASEGT. CDR3 length: 12 residues. Written as DNA, the CDR3 is TGTGCCAGCTTATGGGACAAAGAGACCCAGTACTTC. Translating gives CASLWDKETQYF.

This clone has only a few counts. The chain joins TRBV4-3 to TRBJ2-1, with 10 bases that match TRBD2. The CDR3 loop spans 17 amino acids. Unmatched junction bases numbered 4, after V lost 0 bases and J lost 2 bases. From germline, CDR1 is LGHNA and CDR2 YSLEER. CDR3 nucleotide sequence: TGCGCCAGCAGCCAAGACTTAAGCGGGGGGGCCTACAATGAGCAGTTCTTC. Translated, it gives CASSQDLSGGAYNEQFF.

This clone was seen just once. The rearrangement joins TRBV30 to TRBJ1-5, with D maybe TRBD1 (6 bases). Germline V lookup: CDR1 GTSNPN, CDR2 SVGIG (reference sequence). Trimming removed 5 bases from V and 4 bases from J, with 15 bases in between. The CDR3 covers 14 residues. For the CDR3, the DNA is TGTGCCTGGGTGGGACACGGACCTAATCAGCCCCAGCATTTT. Residues: CAWVGHGPNQPQHF.